This T cell receptor (beta chain) originates from a study of shared clonotypes between healthy human individuals. V was cut by 7 bases and J by 4 bases, with 16 bases left in between. This CDR3 is built from 14 residues. In germline, CDR1 is MDHEN, CDR2 SYDVKM. Within Nashville, Tennessee resided all donors, each a Caucasian adult. Here immunoSEQ multiplex PCR was the method, and the copy in TCRdb shows in-frame clones only, minus some. In the table there are about 2.3 million clones, less than 95% of which are singletons. What was sequenced was naive CD4+ T cells from PBMCs. This sample's subset: CD45RA+ positively selected. This rearrangement joins TRBV28 to TRBJ1-1; D is perhaps TRBD1 (6 bases). This receptor was obtained from a young man in good health. Some clones in this sample may be carry-over from other donors' samples. The CDR3: CASITPRGVTEAFF. CDR3 nucleotides: TGTGCCAGCATTACGCCCAGGGGAGTCACTGAAGCTTTCTTT.